Listed here are 6 T cell receptor beta chains from one sample, sequenced in a study of T cell clonotyping in hematopoietic cell transplantation (dated by TCRdb to about 2021). The library was built by means of the immunoSEQ multiplex PCR assay. TCRdb provides this immuneACCESS table in a form limited to in-frame rearrangements. Some clones are lacking; in checked studies, under half of them reflect an unresolved V gene, and why the rest are absent is not known. In this sample the table shows about 5,900 clones, approximately 80% of which occur a single time. 13% to 15% of the sample comes from the top ten. This sample's time point label indicates: recipient sample about 28 days before transplant, after cytoreduction. The sequences come from peripheral blood mononuclear cells, collected before stem cell transplant. The receptor source for this set is a woman aged 50 to 60 with acute myeloid leukemia. Some clones in this sample may be carry-over from other donors' samples.

The sample holds a few counts of this clone. This rearrangement joins TRBV9 to TRBJ1-2; 7 bases line up with TRBD1. The V gene's germline CDR1 is SGDLS and CDR2 YYNGEE. Trimming took 4 bases from V and 7 from J; bases not matched to a gene: 7. The CDR3 has 13 amino acids. The CDR3 sequence is CASSQGQRSGYTF. The DNA for the CDR3 is TGTGCCAGCAGCCAGGGACAGAGATCTGGCTACACCTTC.

The gene calls are TRBV2 and TRBJ2-3, with 9 bases identical to TRBD2. Trimming took 11 bases from V and 3 from J; bases not matched to a gene: 9. The length of the CDR3 is 14 residues. Germline V gene data show CDR1 as SNHLY and CDR2 as FYNNEI. The DNA for the CDR3 is TGTGCCGGCGCGGGAGGGCTTGATACAGATACGCAGTATTTT. Its translation is CAGAGGLDTDTQYF. The entire variable domain, with the rest obtained from reference TRBV2 and TRBJ2-3, is as follows: EPEVTQTPSHQVTQMGQEVILRCVPISNHLYFYWYRQILGQKVEFLVSFYNNEISEKSEIFDDQFSVERPDGSNFTLKIRSTKLEDSAMYFCAGAGGLDTDTQYFGPGTRLTVL.

This sequence joins TRBV19 and TRBJ1-6, with D maybe TRBD1 (6 bases). Germline V gene sequence: CDR1 LNHDA, CDR2 SQIVND (reference sequence). There are 15 residues in the CDR3. Deletions cut 1 base from V and 10 bases from J, with 14 bases between. Here the CDR3 DNA reads TGTGCCAGTAGTATAGCTGGGGGCCAAGGCTCACCCCTCCACTTT. Protein product: CASSIAGGQGSPLHF.

Concerning this clone: At one end, the junction sequence differs from germline, possibly due to a read error. The chain carries TRBV12-5 and TRBJ2-1, with 10 bases matching TRBD1. CDR1 and CDR2 from the germline V gene are LGHNT and FRNRAP. There are 15 residues in the CDR3. The CDR3 loop reads CASGFRQGAVNEQFF. The CDR3 coding sequence is TGTGCTAGTGGTTTTCGACAGGGGGCTGTGAATGAGCAATTCTTC.

This clone came up once. V usage is TRBV4-3 and J usage is TRBJ2-7; D is possibly TRBD2 (6 bases). V was trimmed by 2 bases and J by 6 bases, leaving 14 bases between them. The CDR3 consists of 14 residues. Looked up from germline, CDR1 is LGHNA and CDR2 is YSLEER. The CDR3: CASSQRGGVFEQYF. The CDR3 DNA follows: TGCGCCAGCAGCCAAAGGGGAGGCGTCTTCGAGCAGTACTTC.

The chain recombines TRBV14 with TRBJ2-5, with a weak D call TRBD2 (5 bases). There are 15 residues in the CDR3. Germline V gives CDR1 SGHDN, CDR2 FVKESK. V gave up 1 base and J gave up 5 bases, with 14 bases separating them. This CDR3 reads CASSQGATGWETQYF. CDR3 coding DNA: TGTGCCAGCAGCCAAGGGGCAACGGGGTGGGAGACCCAGTACTTC.